The entry below describes one T cell receptor beta chain. Germline CDR1 MNHNY, CDR2 SVGAGI (reference sequence). CDR3 length: 16 residues. The ends were cut back, 5 bases at V and 2 bases at J, with 16 bases in the middle. This sample is drawn from a study of blood T cell repertoires in COVID-19. Background on the study: Acute-phase and convalescent COVID-19 samples originated in the United States, Italy and Spain. The analysed material was cDNA or gDNA that came from T cells, B-cell-depleted T cells, or PBMCs.

In the original analysis: Amplification with reference gene primers provided the estimates of nucleated cell counts. The table came from immunoSEQ multiplex PCR; TCRdb's copy has only in-frame clones and leaves some out. Clonal size and the V and J genes are those of that table, whereas D and trimming came from the DNA. The sample has 300,000 or so clones, 87% seen once. The sequencing input was peripheral blood. The V call is TRBV6-6, the J call TRBJ1-5, with D tentatively TRBD1 (6 bases). This receptor was obtained from a woman aged 35 to 49 who had recovered from COVID-19. The CDR3 is CASSNPNSGGNQPQHF. CDR3 nucleotide sequence: TGTGCCAGCAGTAACCCTAATTCAGGGGGCAATCAGCCCCAGCATTTT.